The 29 T cell receptor beta chains listed next were all sequenced from one sample in a study of shared clonotypes between healthy human individuals. Assay used: immunoSEQ multiplex PCR; TCRdb lists only in-frame clones, some missing. Here the sample spans roughly 1,100,000 clones, about 76% being singletons. The sequencing input was memory CD4+ T cells sorted from blood. Regarding subset: CD45RA-negative fraction. Receptor source: a young man in good health.

The chain has TRBV5-4 and TRBJ2-5; D is possibly TRBD2 (5 bases). This CDR3 spans 14 amino acids. The germline V gene encodes CDR1 SGHNT and CDR2 YYREEE (reference sequence). Trimming cost V 10 bases and J 1 base, with 17 bases left between them. The CDR3 DNA reads TGTGCCGTTAGCCCCGGGAACATCCAAGAGACCCAGTACTTC. Translating gives CAVSPGNIQETQYF.

The gene calls are TRBV7-8 and TRBJ2-2; TRBD1 matches at 8 bases. The CDR3 length is 15 residues. Germline trimming cut 3 bases from V and 3 bases from J; bases unmatched to any gene: 3. Germline assignment: CDR1 SGHVS and CDR2 FQNEAQ. CDR3 DNA sequence: TGTGCCAGCAGCTTCAGACAGGGGTACACCGGGGAGCTGTTTTTT. This codes for CASSFRQGYTGELFF.

The chain has TRBV11-2 and TRBJ1-2; no firm D call. Germline CDR1 is SGHAT and CDR2 is FQNNGV. Trimming removed 0 bases at V and 4 bases at J, with 3 bases between. CDR3 length: 12 amino acids. The CDR3 bases are TGTGCCAGCAGCTTAGAGGCCTATGGCTACACCTTC. Amino acids: CASSLEAYGYTF.

This clone was observed a handful of times. This chain joins TRBV30 and TRBJ1-6; no clear D. The CDR3 loop spans 13 amino acids. Germline lookup yields CDR1 GTSNPN and CDR2 SVGIG (reference sequence). The V end lost 4 bases, the J end lost 5 bases, and 9 bases lay between the germline ends. As DNA, the CDR3 is TGTGCCTGGACAGAAAGGGATAATTCACCCCTCCACTTT. It encodes CAWTERDNSPLHF.

J is TRBJ1-5 and V is TRBV7-2, with D hard to call. Trimming took 2 bases from V and 7 from J, leaving 9 bases between them. This CDR3 has 13 amino acids. The germline V gene has CDR1 SGHTA and CDR2 FQGNSA. CDR3 region: CASSLSRSQPQHF. The CDR3 nucleotides read TGTGCCAGCAGCTTAAGCCGGAGCCAGCCCCAGCATTTT.

On this clone itself: A read error may explain this, as a much larger clone is one base away. The chain carries TRBV6-5 and TRBJ1-3; D is perhaps TRBD1 (6 bases). The CDR3 totals 15 residues. Germline CDR1 is MNHEY and CDR2 is SVGAGI. The chain's CDR3 is CASSRQASSGNNIYF. DNA of the CDR3: TGTGCCAGCAGCCGACAGGCCTCCTCTGGAAACAACATATATTTT.

V gene TRBV18 combines with J gene TRBJ1-6; no clear D. Germline loops: CDR1 KGHSH, CDR2 LQKENI. This CDR3 region has 14 residues. V was shortened by 4 bases and J by 6 bases, with 10 bases between the two germline ends. The CDR3 bases are TGTGCCAGCTCACTGGCAGCCTCTAATTCACCCCTCCACTTT. It codes for CASSLAASNSPLHF.

The chain joins TRBV19 to TRBJ1-1; no clear D. Germline CDR1 LNHDA, CDR2 SQIVND (reference sequence). This CDR3 contains 14 residues. V was pared by 3 bases and J by 0 bases, with 8 bases between. CDR3 DNA sequence: TGTGCCAGTAGTATGAGGGCCATGAACACTGAAGCTTTCTTT. This gives the protein CASSMRAMNTEAFF.

Turning to this clone: Distinct nucleotide sequences in the sample also encode this CDR3. The CDR3 loop is CASSLETGNQPQHF. The DNA of the CDR3 is TGTGCCAGCAGCTTAGAGACAGGGAATCAGCCCCAGCATTTT. V is TRBV7-2 and J is TRBJ1-5; TRBD1 agrees at 7 bases. Per the germline V gene, CDR1 is SGHTA and CDR2 is FQGNSA. The CDR3 runs to 14 residues. V gave up 1 base and J gave up 4 bases; unmatched junction bases: 1.

As to this clone: Other DNA variants within this sample encode the same CDR3. V and J are TRBV20-1 and TRBJ2-3; D is uncertain. CDR1 and CDR2 (germline): DFQATT, SNEGSKA (reference sequence). This CDR3 is built from 11 residues. V was clipped by 3 bases and J by 6 bases, with 7 bases between them. CDR3 protein: CSASMGDTQYF. CDR3 DNA: TGCAGTGCTAGTATGGGGGATACGCAGTATTTT.

V usage is TRBV14 and J usage is TRBJ2-3; 10 bases are shared with TRBD1. Unmatched junction bases numbered 4, after V lost 4 bases and J lost 3 bases. There are 15 residues in the CDR3. Germline-derived CDR1 and CDR2 are SGHDN and FVKESK. CDR3 in amino acids: CASSLQDRGTDTQYF. In nucleotides, the CDR3 is TGTGCCAGCAGCCTCCAGGACAGGGGGACAGATACGCAGTATTTT. The full variable domain, rest sourced from reference TRBV14 and TRBJ2-3, is EAGVTQFPSHSVIEKGQTVTLRCDPISGHDNLYWYRRVMGKEIKFLLHFVKESKQDESGMPNNRFLAERTGGTYSTLKVQPAELEDSGVYFCASSLQDRGTDTQYFGPGTRLTVL.

V gene TRBV6-1 combines with J gene TRBJ1-5, with D uncertain. Germline V lookup: CDR1 MNHNS, CDR2 SASEGT. V was clipped by 6 bases and J by 4 bases, with 7 bases between them. The CDR3 loop spans 12 amino acids. The CDR3 nucleotides read TGTGCCAGCAGGCTGGGGAATCAGCCCCAGCATTTT. It yields the protein CASRLGNQPQHF.

The chain links TRBV7-8 to TRBJ2-1; TRBD2 matches 9 bases. Germline V gene lookup returns CDR1 SGHVS and CDR2 FQNEAQ. The CDR3 runs 16 residues. J gave up 0 bases and V 2 bases, and 2 bases lay outside the gene matches. The CDR3 loop reads CASSLRREGSYNEQFF. As DNA, the CDR3 is TGTGCCAGCAGCTTAAGGCGGGAGGGCTCCTACAATGAGCAGTTCTTC.

The chain has TRBV5-1 and TRBJ2-7; 14 bases map to TRBD2. The CDR3 spans 17 residues. J lost 3 bases, V lost 2 bases, and 7 bases had no gene match. Germline lookup yields CDR1 SGHRS and CDR2 YFSETQ. The CDR3 protein is CASSFGTSGGWFYEQYF. The CDR3 DNA follows: TGCGCCAGCAGCTTTGGGACTAGCGGGGGATGGTTCTACGAGCAGTACTTC.

This clone has a handful of counts. V gene TRBV4-3 combines with J gene TRBJ1-4; the D is unclear. CDR1 and CDR2 (germline): LGHNA, YSLEER. The V end lost 4 bases, the J end lost 2 bases, and 14 bases lay between the germline ends. CDR3 length: 16 residues. The CDR3 sequence is CASSPSTAKTNEKLFF. For the CDR3, the DNA is TGCGCCAGCAGCCCCAGCACTGCAAAGACTAATGAAAAACTGTTTTTT.

This sequence joins TRBV7-8 and TRBJ2-2, with 13 bases aligning to TRBD2. Germline loops: CDR1 SGHVS, CDR2 FQNEAQ. The CDR3 covers 16 residues. J was trimmed by 5 bases and V by 5 bases; bases with no gene match: 5. CDR3 sequence: CASSGLAGAGTGELFF. CDR3 bases: TGTGCCAGCAGCGGACTAGCGGGAGCGGGGACCGGGGAGCTGTTTTTT.

The V call is TRBV7-9, the J call TRBJ2-3; D is unclear. The CDR3 totals 13 residues. V lost 1 base and J 6 bases, leaving 8 bases between the germline ends. Germline assignment: CDR1 SEHNR and CDR2 FQNEAQ (reference sequence). The CDR3 region has the DNA TGTGCCAGCAGCTTAGATGGCATCGATACGCAGTATTTT. Translation: CASSLDGIDTQYF.

The chain carries TRBV30 and TRBJ1-3; D gene ambiguous. Trimming removed 0 bases at V and 0 bases at J, with 6 bases between. The germline V gene encodes CDR1 GTSNPN and CDR2 SVGIG (reference sequence). The CDR3 spans 14 residues. The CDR3 loop is CAWSVAHSGNTIYF. The CDR3 DNA follows: TGTGCCTGGAGTGTAGCCCACTCTGGAAACACCATATATTTT.

DNA for the CDR3: TGTGCCAGCAGCTTAGACAGGGCAAGAGGATCTGGGGCCAACGTCCTGACTTTC. Its protein is CASSLDRARGSGANVLTF. The rearrangement links TRBV7-3 to TRBJ2-6; 7 bases align to TRBD1. Losses at the gene ends were 2 bases for V and 1 base for J; bases not matched to a gene: 8. The CDR3 is 18 amino acids. From germline, CDR1 is SGHTA and CDR2 FQGTGA.

This clone has a handful of counts. V usage is TRBV7-8 and J usage is TRBJ1-5; no firm D call. The CDR3 has 16 residues. In germline, CDR1 is SGHVS, CDR2 FQNEAQ. Trimming cost V 1 base and J 10 bases, with 20 bases left between them. CDR3 in amino acids: CASSLGRERGRHPQHF. CDR3 nucleotides: TGTGCCAGCAGCTTAGGGCGTGAGAGAGGACGACATCCCCAGCATTTT.

The chain combines TRBV18 with TRBJ2-5, with 14 bases lining up with TRBD2. Germline loops: CDR1 KGHSH, CDR2 LQKENI. This CDR3 spans 17 amino acids. The ends lost 3 bases at V and 5 bases at J; junction bases unmatched: 8. CDR3 DNA: TGTGCCAGCTCACCCCAGGGACTAGCGGGAGCCGGGGAGACCCAGTACTTC. It translates to CASSPQGLAGAGETQYF.

This clone was seen only a few times. The chain joins TRBV30 to TRBJ1-2; no clear D. Per the germline V gene, CDR1 is GTSNPN and CDR2 is SVGIG (reference sequence). This CDR3 is 13 amino acids long. V was pared by 2 bases and J by 7 bases, with 14 bases between. DNA of the CDR3: TGTGCCTGGAGTCAGGCTAACTGGGCTGGCTACACCTTC. This gives the protein CAWSQANWAGYTF.

The J gene is TRBJ1-1, the V gene TRBV29-1; 7 bases match TRBD1. There are 14 residues in the CDR3. After removal of 5 bases from V and 1 base from J, the junction contained 7 bases not matched to a gene. CDR1 and CDR2 from the germline V gene are SQVTM and ANQGSEA. For the CDR3, the DNA is TGCAGCGTTTCCGGACAGGCGAAGAACACTGAAGCTTTCTTT. Its translation is CSVSGQAKNTEAFF.

Of note for this clone: This CDR3 is also generated by other DNA sequences in the sample. V usage is TRBV4-3 and J usage is TRBJ2-7, with D unresolved. The V end was cut by 0 bases, the J end by 4 bases, with 13 bases between. The CDR3 is 15 residues long. In germline, CDR1 is LGHNA, CDR2 YSLEER. The CDR3 nucleotides read TGCGCCAGCAGCCAAGATCGGGCCACCTTATACGAGCAGTACTTC. Residues: CASSQDRATLYEQYF.

The sample holds one count of this clone. The CDR3 here is CASNAQGGSDTQYF. DNA for the CDR3: TGTGCCAGCAATGCACAGGGAGGCTCAGATACGCAGTATTTT. This rearrangement joins TRBV7-9 to TRBJ2-3; D assignment may be TRBD1 or TRBD2 (6 bases each). The CDR3 loop spans 14 amino acids. Germline values: CDR1 SEHNR, CDR2 FQNEAQ (reference sequence). V lost 7 bases, J lost 4 bases, and 15 bases lay in between.

Only a few counts were recorded for this clone. The chain carries TRBV5-1 and TRBJ2-7; D gene unclear. Germline V lookup: CDR1 SGHRS, CDR2 YFSETQ. This CDR3 comprises 14 residues. Between the trimmed V and J ends, which lost 3 bases and 2 bases, there was a span of 12 bases. The CDR3 is CASSWQNGPYEQYF. As DNA, the CDR3 is TGCGCCAGCAGCTGGCAAAATGGGCCCTACGAGCAGTACTTC. The full variable domain, its missing parts supplied by reference TRBV5-1 and TRBJ2-7, is KAGVTQTPRYLIKTRGQQVTLSCSPISGHRSVSWYQQTPGQGLQFLFEYFSETQRNKGNFPGRFSGRQFSNSRSEMNVSTLELGDSALYLCASSWQNGPYEQYFGPGTRLTVT.

CDR3 coding DNA: TGTGCCAGCAGCTTAGACAGCACCGGGGAGCTGTTTTTT. This translates into CASSLDSTGELFF. V is TRBV7-9 and J is TRBJ2-2; no reliable D call. The CDR3 extends over 13 amino acids. Germline V gene sequence: CDR1 SEHNR, CDR2 FQNEAQ (reference sequence). V lost 1 base and J 4 bases, leaving 4 bases between the germline ends.

The chain uses TRBV5-1 and TRBJ1-1, with 9 bases matching TRBD1. Germline V gene sequence: CDR1 SGHRS, CDR2 YFSETQ. The ends lost 0 bases at V and 4 bases at J; junction bases unmatched: 7. The CDR3 covers 16 residues. This chain's CDR3 is CASSLARGQGLTEAFF. As DNA, the CDR3 is TGCGCCAGCAGCTTGGCTAGGGGACAGGGTCTCACTGAAGCTTTCTTT.

The J gene is TRBJ2-7, the V gene TRBV18; no firm D call. Trimming left V 4 bases short and J 4 bases short, with 17 bases between. Looked up from germline, CDR1 is KGHSH and CDR2 is LQKENI. This CDR3 region has 15 residues. CDR3 sequence: CASSLTSTPPYEQYF. The CDR3 DNA is TGTGCCAGCTCACTGACATCAACCCCCCCTTACGAGCAGTACTTC.